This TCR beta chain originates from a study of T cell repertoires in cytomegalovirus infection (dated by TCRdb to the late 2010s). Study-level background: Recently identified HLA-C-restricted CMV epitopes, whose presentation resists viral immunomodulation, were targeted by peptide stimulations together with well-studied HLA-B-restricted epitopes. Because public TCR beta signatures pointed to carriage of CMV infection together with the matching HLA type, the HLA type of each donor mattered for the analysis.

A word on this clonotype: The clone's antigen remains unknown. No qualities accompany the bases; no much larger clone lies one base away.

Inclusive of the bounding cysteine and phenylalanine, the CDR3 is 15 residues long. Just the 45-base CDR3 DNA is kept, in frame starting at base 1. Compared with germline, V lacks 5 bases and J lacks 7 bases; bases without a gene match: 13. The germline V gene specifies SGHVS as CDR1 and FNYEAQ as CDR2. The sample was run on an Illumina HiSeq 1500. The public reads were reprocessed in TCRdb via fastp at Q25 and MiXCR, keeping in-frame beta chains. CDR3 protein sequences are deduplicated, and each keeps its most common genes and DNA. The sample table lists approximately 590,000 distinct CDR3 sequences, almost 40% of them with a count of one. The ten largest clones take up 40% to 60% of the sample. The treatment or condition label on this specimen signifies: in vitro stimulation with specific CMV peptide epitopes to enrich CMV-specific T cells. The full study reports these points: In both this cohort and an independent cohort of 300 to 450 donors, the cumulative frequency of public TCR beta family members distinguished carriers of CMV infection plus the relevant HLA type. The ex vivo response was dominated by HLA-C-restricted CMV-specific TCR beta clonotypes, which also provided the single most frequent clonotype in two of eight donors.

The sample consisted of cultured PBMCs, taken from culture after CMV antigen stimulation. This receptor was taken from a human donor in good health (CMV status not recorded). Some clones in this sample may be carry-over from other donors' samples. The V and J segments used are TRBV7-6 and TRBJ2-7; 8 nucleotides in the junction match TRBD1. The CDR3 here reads CASSPRGQIEFEQYF. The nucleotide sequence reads TGTGCCAGCAGCCCCAGGGGGCAAATCGAATTTGAGCAGTACTTC. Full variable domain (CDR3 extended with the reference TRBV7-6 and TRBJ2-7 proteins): GAGVSQSPRYKVTKRGQDVALRCDPISGHVSLYWYRQALGQGPEFLTYFNYEAQQDKSGLPNDRFSAERPEGSISTLTIQRTEQRDSAMYRCASSPRGQIEFEQYFGPGTRLTVT.